Listed below are T cell receptor beta chains from one sample, sequenced in a study of T cells in Graves' hyperthyroidism and ophthalmopathy. TCRdb recomputed calls from the multiplex PCR reads with MiXCR, one row per CDR3 protein. This table has roughly 640,000 distinct CDR3 sequences, around 16% appearing once. The material sequenced was blood. These receptors all come from a woman aged 40 to 55 with Graves' ophthalmopathy. The CDR3 runs from the conserved cysteine through the conserved F or W. A D gene is named only where the DNA matches it firmly. Not all rows give a size; the values are once, few, many and, for expanded clones, a class.

clone_size d_call j_call v_call cdr3_aa cdr3_nt
once TRBD2 TRBJ2-3 TRBV5-5 CASSRGTSPWTDTQYF TGTGCCAGCAGCCGAGGGACTAGCCCTTGGACAGATACGCAGTATTTT
many TRBD2 TRBJ2-7 TRBV28 CASSRTGAGLASYEQYF TGTGCCAGCAGCCGAACGGGGGCGGGACTAGCCTCCTACGAGCAGTACTTC
many - TRBJ2-1 TRBV13 CASSEAGTSGYNEQFF TGTGCCAGCAGCGAGGCCGGGACTTCGGGGTACAATGAGCAGTTCTTC
many TRBD2 TRBJ2-1 TRBV20-1 CSAADSGRAANEQFF TGCAGTGCTGCCGATAGCGGGAGGGCCGCGAATGAGCAGTTCTTC
many TRBD1 TRBJ2-7 TRBV29-1 CSVEVGTGFSYEQYF TGCAGCGTTGAAGTGGGGACAGGGTTCTCCTACGAGCAGTACTTC
- - TRBJ1-6 TRBV5-1 CASSLEWNSPLHF TGCGCCAGCAGCTTGGAGTGGAATTCACCCCTCCACTTT
few TRBD1 TRBJ1-1 TRBV19 CASRESGQANTEAFF TGTGCCAGTAGGGAATCTGGACAGGCGAACACTGAAGCTTTCTTT
few - TRBJ1-1 TRBV6-1 CASSPAIEAFF TGTGCCAGCAGCCCGGCCATTGAAGCTTTCTTT
few TRBD2 TRBJ2-3 TRBV27 CASSRLGLAGDPTDTQYF TGTGCCAGCAGCCGCCTGGGACTAGCGGGAGACCCCACAGATACGCAGTATTTT
many - TRBJ1-1 TRBV2 CASSELGLGDTEAFF TGTGCCAGCAGTGAATTGGGCCTAGGGGACACTGAAGCTTTCTTT
many TRBD2 TRBJ2-3 TRBV2 CASSLSPGLAGEKTDTQYF TGTGCCAGCAGTCTAAGCCCCGGACTAGCGGGAGAAAAAACAGATACGCAGTATTTT
many - TRBJ2-2 TRBV7-2 CASSLQTGNTGELFF TGTGCCAGCAGCCTCCAGACAGGGAACACCGGGGAGCTGTTTTTT
few TRBD2 TRBJ2-3 TRBV5-1 CASSLRTGRGDTQYF TGCGCCAGCAGCCTCCGGACTGGGCGGGGGGATACGCAGTATTTT
many - TRBJ2-7 TRBV28 CASSLYAGPYYPSEQYF TGTGCCAGCAGTTTATATGCAGGGCCCTACTACCCCAGCGAGCAGTACTTC
many - TRBJ2-2 TRBV5-5 CASSLRGASGRLNTGELFF TGTGCCAGCAGCTTGAGGGGGGCTAGCGGACGATTGAACACCGGGGAGCTGTTTTTT
few TRBD2 TRBJ2-3 TRBV5-1 CASSSSGTSGSGFRTDTQYF TGCGCCAGCAGCAGCTCCGGGACTAGCGGGAGCGGGTTTAGGACAGATACGCAGTATTTT
many - TRBJ2-3 TRBV12-3/TRBV12-4 CASRQGGVATDTQYF TGTGCCAGCAGGCAAGGAGGAGTGGCCACAGATACGCAGTATTTT
many TRBD1 TRBJ2-2 TRBV2 CAIVTGENTGELFF TGTGCCATAGTGACAGGGGAGAACACCGGGGAGCTGTTTTTT
- TRBD2 TRBJ2-2 TRBV2 CASSTPGLAGAGELFF TGTGCCAGCAGTACCCCGGGACTAGCGGGCGCCGGGGAGCTGTTTTTT
- TRBD1 TRBJ2-1 TRBV29-1 CSVRQGNNEQFF TGCAGCGTGAGACAGGGCAACAATGAGCAGTTCTTC
many - TRBJ2-4 TRBV27 CASNRVVRIQGKVGKNIQYF TGTGCCAGCAATCGGGTGGTGAGGATACAGGGAAAAGTGGGCAAAAACATTCAGTACTTC
- - TRBJ2-3 TRBV4-1 CASSQGLSGNTQYF TGCGCCAGCAGCCAAGGCCTCTCGGGTAATACGCAGTATTTT
many - TRBJ2-3 TRBV20-1 CSAQGGGARDTQYF TGCAGTGCTCAGGGGGGGGGGGCCCGGGATACGCAGTATTTT
- - TRBJ2-3 TRBV30 CAWRKISPDTQYF TGTGCCTGGAGGAAAATATCACCGGATACGCAGTATTTT
many - TRBJ1-3 TRBV5-1 CASSLRGGSGNTIYF TGCGCCAGCAGCTTGAGGGGGGGCTCTGGAAACACCATATATTTT
many TRBD1 TRBJ1-4 TRBV2 CASSFNRGDNEKLFF TGTGCCAGCAGTTTCAACAGGGGCGATAATGAAAAACTGTTTTTT
- TRBD2 TRBJ2-7 TRBV28 CASTPTSGISYEQYF TGTGCCAGCACCCCGACTAGCGGGATCTCCTACGAGCAGTACTTC